This passage covers 5 T cell receptor beta chains from one sample sequenced in a study of glioma-infiltrating T cells after dendritic cell vaccination. Sequencing was performed with immunoSEQ multiplex PCR; in TCRdb, only in-frame clones are kept and a portion is missing. The sample holds under 100,000 clones, around 85% seen once. This sample comprised blood, obtained before dendritic cell vaccination. The receptors were gathered from a human donor with glioblastoma.

The rearrangement links TRBV6-5 to TRBJ2-2; D possibly corresponds to TRBD1 (6 bases). The CDR3 has 14 residues. The V end lost 0 bases, the J end lost 7 bases, and 9 bases lay between the germline ends. Germline assignment: CDR1 MNHEY and CDR2 SVGAGI. The CDR3 reads CASSYSQGHGELFF. The CDR3 DNA follows: TGTGCCAGCAGTTACTCCCAGGGGCACGGGGAGCTGTTTTTT.

The rearrangement uses TRBV5-1 and TRBJ2-3; TRBD1 agrees at 9 bases. V lost 5 bases, J lost 5 bases, and 12 bases stayed unmatched. The CDR3 runs 16 residues. Germline CDR1 is SGHRS and CDR2 is YFSETQ. CDR3 sequence: CASSGNGQGWVDTQYF. In DNA, the CDR3 is TGCGCCAGCAGTGGGAACGGACAGGGGTGGGTAGATACGCAGTATTTT.

The chain couples TRBV19 to TRBJ2-1, with TRBD2 matching over 10 bases. Trimming at V came to 5 bases and at J to 7 bases, leaving 8 bases not matched to a gene. CDR1 LNHDA and CDR2 SQIVND come from the germline V gene (reference sequence). This CDR3 is built from 15 residues. The CDR3 protein is CASSVTSGLGNEQFF. The CDR3 region has the DNA TGTGCCAGTAGTGTGACTAGCGGGTTGGGTAATGAGCAGTTCTTC.

The chain uses TRBV9 and TRBJ1-1; perhaps TRBD1 as D (5 bases). The CDR3 is made up of 15 amino acids. CDR1 and CDR2 from the germline V gene are SGDLS and YYNGEE. The V and J ends lost 0 bases and 2 bases respectively, with 11 bases between them. The CDR3 region is CASSVVSQGNTEAFF. The CDR3 nucleotides read TGTGCCAGCAGCGTAGTTTCGCAGGGTAACACTGAAGCTTTCTTT.

V is TRBV7-2 and J is TRBJ2-7; 8 bases map to TRBD1. The CDR3 loop spans 14 amino acids. Germline lookup yields CDR1 SGHTA and CDR2 FQGNSA. After removal of 4 bases from V and 4 bases from J, the junction contained 6 bases not matched to a gene. The CDR3 DNA reads TGTGCCAGCAGCTGGGCAGGGGGCGAATACGAGCAGTACTTC. It is translated as CASSWAGGEYEQYF.